This note documents a single T cell receptor (beta chain) sequence. Recruitment covered about two dozen US areas and drew participants whose ages spanned about 18 to 95 years. In the source study's methods: Counts of nucleated cells, estimated from reference gene primer amplification, were obtained. Generated by immunoSEQ multiplex PCR, the TCRdb table keeps only in-frame clones and is missing some. V, J and clone size reflect that table, while D and trimming were determined from the DNA. The data hold 400,000 to 550,000 clones, with nearly 90% observed a single time. This record comes from a study of blood T cell repertoires in COVID-19. In the study overall: The United States, Italy and Spain supplied acute and convalescent COVID-19 samples. From T cells, B-cell-depleted T cells, or PBMCs came the material, which was cDNA or gDNA.

The CDR3 has 17 amino acids. CDR1 MDHEN and CDR2 SYDVKM come from the germline V gene. Trimming removed 0 bases from V and 4 bases from J; junction bases left unmatched: 4. This receptor was obtained from a woman aged 18 to 35 with acute COVID-19. Input material: PBMCs or T cells enriched from blood (not recorded which). This sequence joins TRBV28 and TRBJ2-1; 12 bases agree with TRBD2. The CDR3 spells CASSLWASGRGYNEQFF. The CDR3 nucleotides read TGTGCCAGCAGTTTATGGGCTAGCGGGAGGGGTTACAATGAGCAGTTCTTC.